This TCR beta chain comes out of a study of blood T cell repertoires in COVID-19. Study at large: Spain, Italy and the United States supplied samples that represented acute and convalescent COVID-19.

Per germline, CDR1 KGHSH and CDR2 LQKENI. With 3 bases removed from V and 1 base from J, the gap between germline ends came to 13 bases. CDR3 length: 16 amino acids. Measured with immunoSEQ multiplex PCR; TCRdb has only the in-frame clones, and not every one. The sample records 350,000 to 400,000 clones, more than 70% being singletons. The chain links TRBV18 to TRBJ1-3, with D uncertain. The sample was PBMCs or T cells enriched from blood (not recorded which). The clonotype comes from a woman in her late teens or twenties who had recovered from COVID-19. The CDR3 DNA sequence: TGTGCCAGCTCACCCCGTACGGGGAGGTCTGGAAACACCATATATTTT. It codes for CASSPRTGRSGNTIYF.